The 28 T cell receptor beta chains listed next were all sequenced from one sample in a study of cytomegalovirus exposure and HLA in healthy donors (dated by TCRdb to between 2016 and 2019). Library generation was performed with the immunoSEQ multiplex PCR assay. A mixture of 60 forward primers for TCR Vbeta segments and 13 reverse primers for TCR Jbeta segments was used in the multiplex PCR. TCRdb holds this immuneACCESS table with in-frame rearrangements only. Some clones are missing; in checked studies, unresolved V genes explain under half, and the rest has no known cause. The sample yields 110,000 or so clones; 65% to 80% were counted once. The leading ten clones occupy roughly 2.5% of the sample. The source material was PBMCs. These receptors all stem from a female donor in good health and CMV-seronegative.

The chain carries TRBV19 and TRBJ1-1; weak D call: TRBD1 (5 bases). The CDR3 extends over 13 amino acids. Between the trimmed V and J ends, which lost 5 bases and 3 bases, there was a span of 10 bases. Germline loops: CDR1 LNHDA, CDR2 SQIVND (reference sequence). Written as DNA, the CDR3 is TGTGCCAGTAGTGTGAAAGGGGACACTGAAGCTTTCTTT. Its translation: CASSVKGDTEAFF.

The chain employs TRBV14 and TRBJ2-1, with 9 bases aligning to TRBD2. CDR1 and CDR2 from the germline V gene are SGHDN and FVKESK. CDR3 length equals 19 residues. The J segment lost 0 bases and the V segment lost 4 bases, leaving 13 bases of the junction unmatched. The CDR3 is CASSLSGTSYPSSYNEQFF. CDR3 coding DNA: TGTGCCAGCAGCCTCTCCGGGACTAGCTACCCAAGCTCCTACAATGAGCAGTTCTTC. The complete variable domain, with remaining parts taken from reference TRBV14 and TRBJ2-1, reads EAGVTQFPSHSVIEKGQTVTLRCDPISGHDNLYWYRRVMGKEIKFLLHFVKESKQDESGMPNNRFLAERTGGTYSTLKVQPAELEDSGVYFCASSLSGTSYPSSYNEQFFGPGTRLTVL.

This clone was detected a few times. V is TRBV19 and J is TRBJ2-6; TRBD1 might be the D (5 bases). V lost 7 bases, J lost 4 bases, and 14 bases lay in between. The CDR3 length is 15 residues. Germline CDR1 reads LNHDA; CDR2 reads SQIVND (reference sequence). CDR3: CASTPVTAGANVLTF. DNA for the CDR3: TGTGCCAGTACCCCCGTGACAGCGGGGGCCAACGTCCTGACTTTC.

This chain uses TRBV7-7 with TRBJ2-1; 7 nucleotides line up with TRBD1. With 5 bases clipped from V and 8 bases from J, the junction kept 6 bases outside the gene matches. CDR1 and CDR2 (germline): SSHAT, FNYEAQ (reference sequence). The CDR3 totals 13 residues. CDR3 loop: CASSRDRDDEQFF. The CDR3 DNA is TGTGCCAGCAGCCGTGACAGGGACGATGAGCAGTTCTTC. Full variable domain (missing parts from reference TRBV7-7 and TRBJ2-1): GAGVSQSPRYKVTKRGQDVTLRCDPISSHATLYWYQQALGQGPEFLTYFNYEAQPDKSGLPSDRFSAERPEGSISTLTIQRTEQRDSAMYRCASSRDRDDEQFFGPGTRLTVL.

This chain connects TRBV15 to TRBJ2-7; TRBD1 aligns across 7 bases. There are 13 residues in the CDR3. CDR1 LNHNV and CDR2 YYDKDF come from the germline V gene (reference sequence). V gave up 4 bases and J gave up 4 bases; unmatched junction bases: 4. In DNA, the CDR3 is TGTGCCACCAGCACGGACAGGCATTACGAGCAGTACTTC. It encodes CATSTDRHYEQYF.

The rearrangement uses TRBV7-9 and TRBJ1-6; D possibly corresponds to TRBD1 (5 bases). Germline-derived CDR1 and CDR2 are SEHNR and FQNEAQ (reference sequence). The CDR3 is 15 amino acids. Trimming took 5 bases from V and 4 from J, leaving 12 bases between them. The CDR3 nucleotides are TGTGCCAGCAGCGGGTCAGGGCCATATAATTCACCCCTCCACTTT. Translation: CASSGSGPYNSPLHF. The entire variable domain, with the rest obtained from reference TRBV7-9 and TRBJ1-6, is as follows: DTGVSQNPRHKITKRGQNVTFRCDPISEHNRLYWYRQTLGQGPEFLTYFQNEAQLEKSRLLSDRFSAERPKGSFSTLEIQRTEQGDSAMYLCASSGSGPYNSPLHFGNGTRLTVT.

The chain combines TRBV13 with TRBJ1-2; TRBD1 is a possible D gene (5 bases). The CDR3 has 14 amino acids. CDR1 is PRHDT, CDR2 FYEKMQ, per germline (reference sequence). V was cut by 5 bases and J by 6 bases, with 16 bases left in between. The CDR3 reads CASSQLQGVHGYTF. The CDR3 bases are TGTGCCAGCAGCCAACTCCAGGGTGTCCATGGCTACACCTTC.

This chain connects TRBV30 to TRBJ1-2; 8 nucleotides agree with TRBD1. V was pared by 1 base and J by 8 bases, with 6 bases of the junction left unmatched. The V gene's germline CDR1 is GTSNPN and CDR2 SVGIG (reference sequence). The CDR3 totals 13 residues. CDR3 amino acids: CAWSDLTGVGYTF. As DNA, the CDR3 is TGTGCCTGGAGTGACCTGACAGGGGTAGGCTACACCTTC.

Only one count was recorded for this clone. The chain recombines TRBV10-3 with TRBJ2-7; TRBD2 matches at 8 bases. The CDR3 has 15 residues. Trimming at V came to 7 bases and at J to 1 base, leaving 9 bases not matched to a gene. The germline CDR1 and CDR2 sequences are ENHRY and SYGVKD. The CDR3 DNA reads TGTGCCATCACTAAAAGCCTAGCGGGTTCCTACGAGCAGTACTTC. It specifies CAITKSLAGSYEQYF.

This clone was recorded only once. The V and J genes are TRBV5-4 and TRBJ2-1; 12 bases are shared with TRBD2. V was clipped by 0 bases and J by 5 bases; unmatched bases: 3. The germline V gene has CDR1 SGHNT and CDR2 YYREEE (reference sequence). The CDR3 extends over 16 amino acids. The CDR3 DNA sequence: TGTGCCAGCAGCTTGGCACTAGCGGGGGGCCACAATGAGCAGTTCTTC. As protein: CASSLALAGGHNEQFF.

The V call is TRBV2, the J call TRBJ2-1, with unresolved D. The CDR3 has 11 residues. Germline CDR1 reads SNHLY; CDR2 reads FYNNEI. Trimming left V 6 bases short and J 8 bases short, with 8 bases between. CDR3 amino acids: CASSDWDEQFF. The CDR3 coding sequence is TGTGCCAGCAGCGACTGGGATGAGCAGTTCTTC.

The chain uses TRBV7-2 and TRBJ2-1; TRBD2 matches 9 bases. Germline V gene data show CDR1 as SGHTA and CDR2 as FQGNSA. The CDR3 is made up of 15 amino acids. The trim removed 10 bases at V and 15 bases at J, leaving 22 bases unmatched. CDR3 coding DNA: TGTGCCACTCGAGACGAGCTAGCGGGGACCCCGGGGTGGTTCTTC. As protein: CATRDELAGTPGWFF.

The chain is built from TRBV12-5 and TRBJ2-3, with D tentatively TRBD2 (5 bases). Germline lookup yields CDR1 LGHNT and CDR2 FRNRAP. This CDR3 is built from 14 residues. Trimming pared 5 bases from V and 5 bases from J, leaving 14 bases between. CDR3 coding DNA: TGTGCTAGTGGTCCCCCCCCCGGGGTAGATACGCAGTATTTT. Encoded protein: CASGPPPGVDTQYF.

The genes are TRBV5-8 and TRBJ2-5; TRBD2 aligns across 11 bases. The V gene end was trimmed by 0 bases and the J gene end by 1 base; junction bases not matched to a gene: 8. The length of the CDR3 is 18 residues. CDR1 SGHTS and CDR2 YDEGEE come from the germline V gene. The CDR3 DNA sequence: TGTGCCAGCAGCTTGGTACCGGGACTAGCGGCCGGCCAAGAGACCCAGTACTTC. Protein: CASSLVPGLAAGQETQYF.

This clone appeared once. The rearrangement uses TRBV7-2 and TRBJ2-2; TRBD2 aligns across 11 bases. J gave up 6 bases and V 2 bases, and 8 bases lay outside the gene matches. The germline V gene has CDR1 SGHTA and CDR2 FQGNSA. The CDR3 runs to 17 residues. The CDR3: CASSLPKPGLAAGELFF. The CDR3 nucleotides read TGTGCCAGCAGCTTACCCAAACCGGGACTAGCGGCCGGGGAGCTGTTTTTT.

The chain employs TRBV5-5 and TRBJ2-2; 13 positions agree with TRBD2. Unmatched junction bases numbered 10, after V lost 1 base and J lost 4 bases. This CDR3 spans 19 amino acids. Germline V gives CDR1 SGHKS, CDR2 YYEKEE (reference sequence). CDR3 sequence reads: CASSLPGTSGVLITGELFF. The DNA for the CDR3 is TGTGCCAGCAGCTTGCCAGGGACTAGCGGGGTTTTGATCACCGGGGAGCTGTTTTTT.

The CDR3 coding sequence is TGTGCCTGGGGCCGGGACAGCCACGAGCAGTACTTC. It is translated as CAWGRDSHEQYF. The chain employs TRBV30 and TRBJ2-7; 7 positions match TRBD1. The CDR3 runs to 12 residues. V shed 5 bases and J 5 bases; nucleotides not matched to a gene: 6. CDR1 is GTSNPN, CDR2 SVGIG, per germline (reference sequence).

DNA for the CDR3: TGCGCCAGCAGCTTTGGACAGAACACTGAAGCTTTCTTT. Translated: CASSFGQNTEAFF. This chain connects TRBV5-1 to TRBJ1-1; perhaps TRBD1 as D (5 bases). Trimming stripped 2 bases from V and 1 base from J, with 6 bases between. The germline CDR1 and CDR2 sequences are SGHRS and YFSETQ. The CDR3 has 13 amino acids.

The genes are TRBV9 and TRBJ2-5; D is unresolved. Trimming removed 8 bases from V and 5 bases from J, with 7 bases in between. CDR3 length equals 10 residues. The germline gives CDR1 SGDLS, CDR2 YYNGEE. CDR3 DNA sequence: TGTGCCAGGATTGAGGAGACCCAGTACTTC. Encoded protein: CARIEETQYF.

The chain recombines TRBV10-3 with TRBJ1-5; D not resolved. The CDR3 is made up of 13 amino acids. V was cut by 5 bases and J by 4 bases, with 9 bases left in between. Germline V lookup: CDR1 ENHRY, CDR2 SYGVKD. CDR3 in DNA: TGTGCCATCAGTAATGGAGAGAATCAGCCCCAGCATTTT. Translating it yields CAISNGENQPQHF.

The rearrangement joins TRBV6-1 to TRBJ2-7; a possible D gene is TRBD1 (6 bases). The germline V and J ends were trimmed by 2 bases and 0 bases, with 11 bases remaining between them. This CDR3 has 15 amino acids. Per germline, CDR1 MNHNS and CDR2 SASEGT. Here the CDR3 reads CASSEPWTDSYEQYF. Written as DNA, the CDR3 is TGTGCCAGCAGTGAACCGTGGACAGACTCCTACGAGCAGTACTTC.

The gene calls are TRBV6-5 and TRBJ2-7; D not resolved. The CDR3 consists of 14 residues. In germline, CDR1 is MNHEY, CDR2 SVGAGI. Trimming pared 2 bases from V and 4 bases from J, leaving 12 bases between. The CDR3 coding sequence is TGTGCCAGCAGTTACCCTGTGACTGAGTACGAGCAGTACTTC. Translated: CASSYPVTEYEQYF.

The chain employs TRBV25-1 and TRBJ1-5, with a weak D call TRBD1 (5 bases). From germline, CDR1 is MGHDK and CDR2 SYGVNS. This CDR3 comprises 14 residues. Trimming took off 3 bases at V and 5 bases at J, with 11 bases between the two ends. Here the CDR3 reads CASSEGGHDQPQHF. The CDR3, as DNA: TGTGCCAGCAGTGAGGGGGGTCATGATCAGCCCCAGCATTTT.

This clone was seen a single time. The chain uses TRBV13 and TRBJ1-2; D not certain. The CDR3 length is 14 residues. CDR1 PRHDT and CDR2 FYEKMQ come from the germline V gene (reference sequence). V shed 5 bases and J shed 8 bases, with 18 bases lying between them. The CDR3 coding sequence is TGTGCCAGCAGCCCCCGAGGAGTGGCGGGAGGCTACACCTTC. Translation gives CASSPRGVAGGYTF.

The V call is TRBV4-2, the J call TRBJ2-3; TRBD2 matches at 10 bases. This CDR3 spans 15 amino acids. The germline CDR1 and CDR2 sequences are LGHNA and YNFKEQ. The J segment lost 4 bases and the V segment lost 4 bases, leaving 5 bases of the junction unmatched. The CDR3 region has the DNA TGTGCCAGCAGCCCAAGCGGGGGGGCATCAGATACGCAGTATTTT. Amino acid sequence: CASSPSGGASDTQYF.

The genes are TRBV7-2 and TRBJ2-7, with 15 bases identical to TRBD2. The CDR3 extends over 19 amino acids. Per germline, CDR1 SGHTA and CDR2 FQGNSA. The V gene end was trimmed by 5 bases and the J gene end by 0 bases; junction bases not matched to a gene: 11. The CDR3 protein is CASSPRTSGGAMASYEQYF. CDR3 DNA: TGTGCCAGCAGCCCCAGGACTAGCGGGGGGGCCATGGCCTCCTACGAGCAGTACTTC.

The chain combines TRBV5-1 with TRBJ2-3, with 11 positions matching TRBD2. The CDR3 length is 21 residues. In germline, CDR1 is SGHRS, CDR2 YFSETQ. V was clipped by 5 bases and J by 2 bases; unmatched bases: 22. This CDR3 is CASSSMTSGTSLRHLTDTQYF. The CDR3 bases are TGCGCCAGCAGTTCTATGACTAGCGGGACGAGCTTACGCCACCTCACAGATACGCAGTATTTT.

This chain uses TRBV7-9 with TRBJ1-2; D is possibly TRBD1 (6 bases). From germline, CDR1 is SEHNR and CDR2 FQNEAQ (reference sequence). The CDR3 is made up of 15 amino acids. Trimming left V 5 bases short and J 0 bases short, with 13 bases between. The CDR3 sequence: CASSNTGIANYGYTF. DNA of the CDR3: TGTGCCAGCAGCAACACAGGGATCGCTAACTATGGCTACACCTTC.